These 27 T cell receptor beta chains were sequenced from one sample in a study of CD8+ T cells in alopecia areata. RNA was isolated and reverse transcribed to cDNA, the sequencing template. Clones were sequenced by immunoSEQ multiplex PCR, and TCRdb holds only the in-frame ones, with some missing. Here the sample spans over 150,000 clones, 40% to 65% being singletons. Stated treatment: oral pan-JAK inhibitor, 5-10 mg twice daily. The specimen was CD8+ T cells sorted from blood, collected at week 24, from a patient treated with tofacitinib. The source of these receptors is a human donor with alopecia areata.

This clone was detected once. The rearrangement links TRBV6-6 to TRBJ1-1; 8 nucleotides match TRBD1. The CDR3 covers 13 residues. Per germline, CDR1 MNHNY and CDR2 SVGAGI (reference sequence). The V and J ends lost 7 bases and 1 base, in that order; junction bases with no gene match: 2. The CDR3 region has the DNA TGTGCCAGCAACGGACAGGGGAACACTGAAGCTTTCTTT. Its translation: CASNGQGNTEAFF.

This clone was picked up a small number of times. Other nucleotide sequences in the sample specify the same CDR3. The chain joins TRBV11-2 to TRBJ2-7; no definite D call. Germline V gene sequence: CDR1 SGHAT, CDR2 FQNNGV. The V end was cut by 0 bases, the J end by 3 bases, with 3 bases between. The CDR3 sequence is 12 residues long. As DNA, the CDR3 is TGTGCCAGCAGCTTAGATAGCTACGAGCAGTACTTC. Translated: CASSLDSYEQYF.

This chain uses TRBV18 with TRBJ2-1, with unresolved D. V lost 2 bases, J lost 5 bases, and 10 bases lay in between. Germline V CDR1 and CDR2: KGHSH, LQKENI. The CDR3 length is 14 residues. The DNA for the CDR3 is TGTGCCAGCTCACCAACGCCTACCGACAATGAGCAGTTCTTC. As protein: CASSPTPTDNEQFF.

In nucleotides, the CDR3 is TGTGCCTGGAGGATTGATGAAAAACTGTTTTTT. Amino acid sequence: CAWRIDEKLFF. The V call is TRBV30, the J call TRBJ1-4; D remains unclear. The CDR3 is 11 residues long. V gave up 3 bases and J gave up 6 bases, with 5 bases separating them. CDR1 is GTSNPN, CDR2 SVGIG, per germline (reference sequence).

The chain combines TRBV5-1 with TRBJ1-1, with 8 positions matching TRBD1. The germline V gene encodes CDR1 SGHRS and CDR2 YFSETQ. The CDR3 has 15 amino acids. V was clipped by 4 bases and J by 10 bases; unmatched bases: 15. Written as DNA, the CDR3 is TGCGCCAGCAGCGGGATGGGACAGGATCTTGAGTTAGCTTTCTTT. It translates to CASSGMGQDLELAFF.

The chain joins TRBV4-1 to TRBJ2-7; 8 nucleotides line up with TRBD1. J gave up 1 base and V 0 bases, and 5 bases lay outside the gene matches. This CDR3 contains 16 residues. Germline loops: CDR1 MGHRA, CDR2 YSYEKL. The chain's CDR3 is CASSQEGDRFSYEQYF. CDR3 bases: TGCGCCAGCAGCCAAGAGGGGGACAGGTTTTCCTACGAGCAGTACTTC.

This clone was counted between two and nine times. The chain is built from TRBV11-2 and TRBJ2-7; possible D gene TRBD2, 6 bases. This CDR3 is built from 14 residues. V lost 4 bases and J 7 bases, leaving 17 bases between the germline ends. Germline CDR1 is SGHAT and CDR2 is FQNNGV. The CDR3 is CASSSGVGWQEQYF. CDR3 nucleotide sequence: TGTGCCAGCAGCTCGGGGGTGGGTTGGCAGGAGCAGTACTTC.

The rearrangement links TRBV28 to TRBJ1-5, with a tentative D call TRBD1 (6 bases). The CDR3 consists of 15 residues. The germline gives CDR1 MDHEN, CDR2 SYDVKM. Trimming cost V 3 bases and J 3 bases, with 12 bases left between them. CDR3 in amino acids: CASSFRGATNQPQHF. The CDR3 bases are TGTGCCAGCAGTTTTAGGGGGGCGACCAATCAGCCCCAGCATTTT. The full variable domain, completed using reference TRBV28 and TRBJ1-5, is DVKVTQSSRYLVKRTGEKVFLECVQDMDHENMFWYRQDPGLGLRLIYFSYDVKMKEKGDIPEGYSVSREKKERFSLILESASTNQTSMYLCASSFRGATNQPQHFGDGTRLSIL.

The J gene is TRBJ1-1, the V gene TRBV7-8; no clear D gene. V dropped 5 bases and J dropped 4 bases, with 14 bases sitting between them. CDR3 length equals 14 residues. Germline values: CDR1 SGHVS, CDR2 FQNEAQ. CDR3 nucleotides: TGTGCCAGCAGCCCTAGGAGGGCGGTCACTGAAGCTTTCTTT. As protein: CASSPRRAVTEAFF.

In its sample, this clone was seen a few times. The rearrangement links TRBV5-1 to TRBJ2-4; possibly TRBD2 for D (5 bases). In germline, CDR1 is SGHRS, CDR2 YFSETQ. This CDR3 region has 13 residues. V was clipped by 0 bases and J by 8 bases, with 9 bases between them. The CDR3 is CASSLGLRDIQYF. CDR3 sequence (DNA): TGCGCCAGCAGCTTGGGGCTGAGGGACATTCAGTACTTC.

The genes are TRBV13 and TRBJ1-1; D unclear. CDR3 size: 13 residues. The V and J ends lost 2 bases and 1 base respectively, with 5 bases between them. Looked up from germline, CDR1 is PRHDT and CDR2 is FYEKMQ (reference sequence). CDR3 DNA: TGTGCCAGCAGCTTACGCCAGAACACTGAAGCTTTCTTT. This translates into CASSLRQNTEAFF.

The chain joins TRBV9 to TRBJ2-2, with D possibly matching TRBD2 (6 bases). CDR1 and CDR2 from the germline V gene are SGDLS and YYNGEE. Trimming shortened V by 3 bases and J by 2 bases, and 17 bases separated the two germline ends. The CDR3 spans 17 residues. CDR3 nucleotide sequence: TGTGCCAGCAGCGCCTGGGGGGTTCCCGTAAACACCGGGGAGCTGTTTTTT. This encodes CASSAWGVPVNTGELFF.

This clone came up a few times. J is TRBJ1-4 and V is TRBV9; D is ambiguous. The V and J ends lost 0 bases and 7 bases respectively, with 13 bases between them. CDR1 SGDLS and CDR2 YYNGEE come from the germline V gene. The CDR3 extends over 15 amino acids. This CDR3 reads CASSVDEGWSEKLFF. In DNA, the CDR3 is TGTGCCAGCAGCGTAGATGAAGGGTGGAGTGAAAAACTGTTTTTT. The complete variable domain, with remaining parts taken from reference TRBV9 and TRBJ1-4, reads DSGVTQTPKHLITATGQRVTLRCSPRSGDLSVYWYQQSLDQGLQFLIQYYNGEERAKGNILERFSAQQFPDLHSELNLSSLELGDSALYFCASSVDEGWSEKLFFGSGTQLSVL.

There are a few counts of this clone. For the CDR3, the DNA is TGCAGCGTTGAACAGGGGGCTCGGATCGGGGAGCTGTTTTTT. It is translated as CSVEQGARIGELFF. The chain couples TRBV29-1 to TRBJ2-2; 8 positions agree with TRBD1. The CDR3 contains 14 residues. Looked up from germline, CDR1 is SQVTM and CDR2 is ANQGSEA. The ends lost 2 bases at V and 7 bases at J; junction bases unmatched: 6.

This clone was counted between two and nine times. Other DNA sequences within the sample encode an identical CDR3. CDR3 coding DNA: TGCAGCGTTGGGGGGGGAGCCTCCTACGAGCAGTACTTC. Translating it yields CSVGGGASYEQYF. The V gene is TRBV29-1, the J gene TRBJ2-7; TRBD2 aligns across 7 bases. Trimming took 4 bases from V and 0 from J; bases not matched to a gene: 3. This CDR3 contains 13 residues. Germline V gene lookup returns CDR1 SQVTM and CDR2 ANQGSEA.

In this sample, this clone turned up once. The chain couples TRBV27 to TRBJ1-2; D gene ambiguous. Germline CDR1 and CDR2: MNHEY and SMNVEV (reference sequence). Trimming took off 6 bases at V and 5 bases at J, with 13 bases between the two ends. This CDR3 contains 13 residues. The CDR3 coding sequence is TGTGCCAGCAGACCAACGCAGGATTATGGCTACACCTTC. Translating gives CASRPTQDYGYTF.

The chain joins TRBV27 to TRBJ2-7, with 7 nucleotides matching TRBD2. From germline, CDR1 is MNHEY and CDR2 SMNVEV (reference sequence). The CDR3 has 14 residues. J gave up 2 bases and V 5 bases, and 6 bases lay outside the gene matches. This CDR3 reads CASSRGDGAYEQYF. The CDR3 nucleotides are TGTGCCAGCAGTCGGGGGGACGGAGCCTACGAGCAGTACTTC.

The chain carries TRBV5-6 and TRBJ1-6; 8 bases fit TRBD1. Germline lookup yields CDR1 SGHDT and CDR2 YYEEEE. The ends lost 0 bases at V and 7 bases at J; junction bases unmatched: 6. This CDR3 has 16 amino acids. This chain's CDR3 is CASSLDRQGRNSPLHF. The DNA of the CDR3 is TGTGCCAGCAGCTTGGATCGACAGGGGAGGAATTCACCCCTCCACTTT.

On this clone itself: Within the sample, other DNA sequences also encode this same CDR3. The V call is TRBV5-6, the J call TRBJ1-1, with D hard to call. V was trimmed by 0 bases and J by 4 bases, leaving 7 bases between them. In germline, CDR1 is SGHDT, CDR2 YYEEEE. The CDR3 runs to 13 residues. CDR3 residues: CASSLGVGTEAFF. The CDR3 coding sequence is TGTGCCAGCAGCTTGGGGGTTGGCACTGAAGCTTTCTTT.

This rearrangement joins TRBV11-2 to TRBJ2-3; D unclear. CDR3 length: 17 residues. In germline, CDR1 is SGHAT, CDR2 FQNNGV. V lost 3 bases and J lost 1, with 17 bases in between. This chain's CDR3 is CASSFPPRQDGTDTQYF. The CDR3, as DNA: TGTGCCAGCAGCTTCCCCCCACGGCAGGATGGCACAGATACGCAGTATTTT.

Comment on this clone: The sample contains more than one DNA sequence encoding this CDR3. The genes are TRBV11-2 and TRBJ2-7; D is undetermined. Germline CDR1 and CDR2: SGHAT and FQNNGV. The V end lost 1 base, the J end lost 2 bases, and 6 bases lay between the germline ends. The CDR3 length is 13 residues. The CDR3 DNA reads TGTGCCAGCAGCTTAGCGGGCGCCTACGAGCAGTACTTC. Protein product: CASSLAGAYEQYF.

V is TRBV9 and J is TRBJ2-2; 9 bases line up with TRBD1. With V trimmed by 3 bases and J by 3 bases, 3 bases remained unmatched. This CDR3 has 15 residues. Germline V CDR1 and CDR2: SGDLS, YYNGEE. The CDR3 DNA sequence: TGTGCCAGCAGCGGCGGGACAGGGTACACCGGGGAGCTGTTTTTT. The encoded protein is CASSGGTGYTGELFF.

In DNA, the CDR3 is TGCGCCAGCAGCCAAGACACTTCTAGCCCAGATACGCAGTATTTT. Translating gives CASSQDTSSPDTQYF. This chain joins TRBV4-1 and TRBJ2-3; D is possibly TRBD2 (5 bases). Trimming cost V 0 bases and J 4 bases, with 11 bases left between them. Germline lookup yields CDR1 MGHRA and CDR2 YSYEKL. There are 15 residues in the CDR3.

The sample holds one count of this clone. The genes are TRBV30 and TRBJ2-1; TRBD1 aligns across 7 bases. The length of the CDR3 is 14 residues. Per the germline V gene, CDR1 is GTSNPN and CDR2 is SVGIG (reference sequence). The J segment lost 4 bases and the V segment lost 5 bases, leaving 8 bases of the junction unmatched. CDR3 amino acids: CAWEAGTVYNEQFF. DNA for the CDR3: TGTGCCTGGGAGGCCGGGACAGTGTACAATGAGCAGTTCTTC.

The CDR3 DNA reads TGTGCCAGCAGCTTATCGGGGGCCCTCTACAATGAGCAGTTCTTC. Its translation is CASSLSGALYNEQFF. The rearrangement uses TRBV7-3 and TRBJ2-1; D possibly matches TRBD1 or TRBD2 (6 bases each). The CDR3 is 15 residues long. Trimming shortened V by 2 bases and J by 3 bases, and 11 bases separated the two germline ends. Per germline, CDR1 SGHTA and CDR2 FQGTGA.

This clone was seen once. The CDR3 DNA sequence: TGCGCCAGCAGGGATACAGGGGGCGGCATCTACACCTTC. Translated: CASRDTGGGIYTF. This rearrangement joins TRBV4-1 to TRBJ1-2; TRBD1 aligns across 9 bases. The germline gives CDR1 MGHRA, CDR2 YSYEKL. The CDR3 is made up of 13 amino acids. V gave up 6 bases and J gave up 10 bases; unmatched junction bases: 9.

This clone was observed a handful of times. This chain uses TRBV29-1 with TRBJ1-1; unclear D gene. Between the trimmed V and J ends, which lost 0 bases and 0 bases, there was a span of 11 bases. The CDR3 contains 15 residues. Per the germline V gene, CDR1 is SQVTM and CDR2 is ANQGSEA. This chain's CDR3 is CSVEDLTGMNTEAFF. As DNA, the CDR3 is TGCAGCGTTGAAGACTTGACGGGCATGAACACTGAAGCTTTCTTT.